A single T cell receptor beta chain is shown here with its context. Its antigen is undetermined. The CDR3 has 16 amino acids. Germline CDR1 reads MNHEY; CDR2 reads SMNVEV (reference sequence). Trimming removed 7 bases at V and 2 bases at J, with 20 bases between. This sample is drawn from a study of CD8+ T cells in alopecia areata. The authors extracted RNA and reverse transcribed it into cDNA as the sequencing template. The table came from immunoSEQ multiplex PCR; TCRdb's copy has only in-frame clones and leaves some out. The repertoire holds 150,000 to 200,000 clones, with around 60% as singletons. Study-wide results and caveats: Higher clonality was seen in lesional scalp than in normal scalp, especially in alopecia totalis/universalis. In scalp and blood, many expanded lesional clones persisted during tofacitinib.

Treatment here: oral pan-JAK inhibitor, 5-10 mg twice daily. Sorting separated CD4+ and CD8+ T cells out of PBMCs. Sequenced material: CD4+ T cells sorted from blood, taken at week 24, from a patient treated with tofacitinib. The sequence was obtained from a human donor with alopecia areata. The V gene is TRBV27, the J gene TRBJ1-2; D may be TRBD1 (5 bases). CDR3 residues: CASTPGDSLGNYGYTF. CDR3 bases: TGTGCCAGCACCCCTGGGGACTCACTTGGGAACTATGGCTACACCTTC.